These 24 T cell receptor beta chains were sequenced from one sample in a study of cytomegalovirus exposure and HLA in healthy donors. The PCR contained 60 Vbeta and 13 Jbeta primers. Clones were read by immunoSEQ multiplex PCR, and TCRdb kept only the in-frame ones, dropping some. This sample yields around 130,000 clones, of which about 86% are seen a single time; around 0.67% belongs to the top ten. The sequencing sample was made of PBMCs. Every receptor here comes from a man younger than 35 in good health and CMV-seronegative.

The CDR3 spells CASSSQGAGEGYTF. The CDR3 DNA reads TGTGCCAGCAGCTCCCAGGGGGCCGGCGAGGGCTACACCTTC. The rearrangement uses TRBV7-2 and TRBJ1-2; 8 nucleotides agree with TRBD1. Germline CDR1 SGHTA, CDR2 FQGNSA. The J segment lost 8 bases and the V segment lost 4 bases, leaving 9 bases of the junction unmatched. There are 14 residues in the CDR3.

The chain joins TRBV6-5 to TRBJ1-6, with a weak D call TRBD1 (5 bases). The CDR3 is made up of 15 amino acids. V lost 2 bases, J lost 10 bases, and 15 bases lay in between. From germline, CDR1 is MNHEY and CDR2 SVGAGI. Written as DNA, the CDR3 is TGTGCCAGCAGTTACAACGGCGGTTCAGGGTCACCCCTCCACTTT. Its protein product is CASSYNGGSGSPLHF.

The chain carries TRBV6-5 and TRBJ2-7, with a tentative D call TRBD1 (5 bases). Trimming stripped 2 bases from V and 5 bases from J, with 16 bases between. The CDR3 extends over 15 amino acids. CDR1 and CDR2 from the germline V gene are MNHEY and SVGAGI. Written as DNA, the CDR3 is TGTGCCAGCAGTTACAGGGGCCCGAGCGTCGACGAGCAGTACTTC. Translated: CASSYRGPSVDEQYF.

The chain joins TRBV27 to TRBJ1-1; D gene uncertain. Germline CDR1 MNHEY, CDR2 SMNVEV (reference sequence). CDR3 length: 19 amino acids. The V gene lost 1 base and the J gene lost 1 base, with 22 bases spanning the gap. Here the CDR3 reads CASSLYYPPSRGENTEAFF. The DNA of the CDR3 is TGTGCCAGCAGTTTATATTATCCCCCTTCCCGGGGAGAGAACACTGAAGCTTTCTTT.

CDR3 nucleotides: TGTGCCAGCAAAGACCGCCGGGGCGAGCAGTACTTC. Protein: CASKDRRGEQYF. This chain uses TRBV6-1 with TRBJ2-7; D might be TRBD2 (5 bases). The V and J ends lost 7 bases and 6 bases respectively, with 13 bases between them. The CDR3 totals 12 residues. Germline V gene lookup returns CDR1 MNHNS and CDR2 SASEGT.

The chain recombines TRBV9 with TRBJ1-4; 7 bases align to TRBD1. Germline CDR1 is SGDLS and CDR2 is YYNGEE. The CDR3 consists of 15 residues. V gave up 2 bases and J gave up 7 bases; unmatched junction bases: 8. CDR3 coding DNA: TGTGCCAGCAGCGTTCAGACAGGGTTCCTTGAAAAACTGTTTTTT. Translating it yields CASSVQTGFLEKLFF.

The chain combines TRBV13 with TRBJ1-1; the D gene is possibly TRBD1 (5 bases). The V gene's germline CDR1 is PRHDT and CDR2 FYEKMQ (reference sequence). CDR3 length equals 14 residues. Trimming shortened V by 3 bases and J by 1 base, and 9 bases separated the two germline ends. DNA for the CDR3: TGTGCCAGCAGCTTTGACAGAAAGAACACTGAAGCTTTCTTT. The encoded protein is CASSFDRKNTEAFF.

CDR3 nucleotides: TGTGCCAGCAGCTTGAGACCGACTAGCGGCTTAAGCACAGATACGCAGTATTTT. It codes for CASSLRPTSGLSTDTQYF. J is TRBJ2-3 and V is TRBV5-4; 9 bases are shared with TRBD2. J lost 0 bases, V lost 1 base, and 9 bases had no gene match. The V gene's germline CDR1 is SGHNT and CDR2 YYREEE (reference sequence). This CDR3 region has 18 residues.

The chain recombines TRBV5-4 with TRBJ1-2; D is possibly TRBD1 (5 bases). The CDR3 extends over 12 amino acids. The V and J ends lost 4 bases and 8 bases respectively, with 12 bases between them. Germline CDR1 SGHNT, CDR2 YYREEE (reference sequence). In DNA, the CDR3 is TGTGCCAGCAGCACGGGACTAAGCGGCTACACCTTC. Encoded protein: CASSTGLSGYTF.

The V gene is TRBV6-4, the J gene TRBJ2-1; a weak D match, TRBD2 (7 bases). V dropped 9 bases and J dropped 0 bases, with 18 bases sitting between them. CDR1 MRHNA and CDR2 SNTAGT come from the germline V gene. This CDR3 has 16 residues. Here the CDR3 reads CASGALAGASYNEQFF. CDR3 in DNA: TGTGCCAGTGGAGCCTTGGCGGGGGCCTCCTACAATGAGCAGTTCTTC.

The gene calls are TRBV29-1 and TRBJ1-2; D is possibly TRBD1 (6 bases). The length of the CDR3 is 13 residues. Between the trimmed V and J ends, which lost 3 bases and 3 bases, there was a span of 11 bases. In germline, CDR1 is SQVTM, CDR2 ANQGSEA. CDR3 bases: TGCAGCGTTGACCTGGGGGCCTACTATGGCTACACCTTC. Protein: CSVDLGAYYGYTF.

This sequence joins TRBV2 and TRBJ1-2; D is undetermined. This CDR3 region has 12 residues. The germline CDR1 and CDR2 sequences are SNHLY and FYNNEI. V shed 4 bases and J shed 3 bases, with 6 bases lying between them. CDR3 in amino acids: CASSGADYGYTF. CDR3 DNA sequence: TGTGCCAGCAGTGGGGCAGACTATGGCTACACCTTC.

In nucleotides, the CDR3 is TGTGCAGAGGAAGGTCCTGATAACTATGGCTACACCTTC. It translates to CAEEGPDNYGYTF. The genes are TRBV30 and TRBJ1-2; D is uncertain. The CDR3 is made up of 13 amino acids. CDR1 and CDR2 (germline): GTSNPN, SVGIG (reference sequence).

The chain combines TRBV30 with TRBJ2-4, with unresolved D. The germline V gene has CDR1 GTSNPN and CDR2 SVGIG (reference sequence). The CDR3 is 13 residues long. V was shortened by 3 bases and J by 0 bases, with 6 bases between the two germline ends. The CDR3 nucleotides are TGTGCCTGGAGGTTGGCAGCCAAAAACATTCAGTACTTC. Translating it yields CAWRLAAKNIQYF. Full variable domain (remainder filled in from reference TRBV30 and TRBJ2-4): SQTIHQWPATLVQPVGSPLSLECTVEGTSNPNLYWYRQAAGRGLQLLFYSVGIGQISSEVPQNLSASRPQDRQFILSSKKLLLSDSGFYLCAWRLAAKNIQYFGAGTRLSVL.

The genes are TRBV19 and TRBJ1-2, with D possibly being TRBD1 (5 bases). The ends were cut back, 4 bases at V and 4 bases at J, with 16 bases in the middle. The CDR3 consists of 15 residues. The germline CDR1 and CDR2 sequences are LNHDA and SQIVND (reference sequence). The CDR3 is CASSSIRGDLYGYTF. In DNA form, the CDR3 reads TGTGCCAGTAGTAGCATTCGGGGGGACCTCTATGGCTACACCTTC.

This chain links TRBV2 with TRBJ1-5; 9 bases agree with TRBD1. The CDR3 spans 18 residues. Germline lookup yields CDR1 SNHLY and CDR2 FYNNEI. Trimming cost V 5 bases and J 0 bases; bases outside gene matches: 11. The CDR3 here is CASSQERDRAYSNQPQHF. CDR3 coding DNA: TGTGCCAGCAGTCAGGAACGGGACAGGGCCTATAGCAATCAGCCCCAGCATTTT.

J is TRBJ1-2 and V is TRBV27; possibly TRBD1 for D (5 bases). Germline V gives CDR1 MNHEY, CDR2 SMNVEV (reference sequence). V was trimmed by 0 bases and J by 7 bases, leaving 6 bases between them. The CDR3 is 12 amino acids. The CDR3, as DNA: TGTGCCAGCAGTTTATCGGGGGGTGGCTACACCTTC. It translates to CASSLSGGGYTF.

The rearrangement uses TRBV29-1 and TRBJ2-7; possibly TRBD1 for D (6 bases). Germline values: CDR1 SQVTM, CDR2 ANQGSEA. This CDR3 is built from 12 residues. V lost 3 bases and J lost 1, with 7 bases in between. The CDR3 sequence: CSVDRGSYEQYF. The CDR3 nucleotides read TGCAGCGTTGACAGGGGATCCTACGAGCAGTACTTC.

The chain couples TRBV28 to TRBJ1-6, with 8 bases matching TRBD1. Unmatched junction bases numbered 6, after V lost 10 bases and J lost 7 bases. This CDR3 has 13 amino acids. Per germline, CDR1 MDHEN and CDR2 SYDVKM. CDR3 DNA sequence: TGTGCCACTCCGGACAGGGCAAATTCACCCCTCCACTTT. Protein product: CATPDRANSPLHF.

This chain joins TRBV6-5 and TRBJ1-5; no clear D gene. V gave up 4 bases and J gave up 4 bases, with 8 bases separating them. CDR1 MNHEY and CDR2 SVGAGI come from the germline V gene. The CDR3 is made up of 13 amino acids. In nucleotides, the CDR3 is TGTGCCAGCAGTTTTGGAGTAAATCAGCCCCAGCATTTT. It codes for CASSFGVNQPQHF.

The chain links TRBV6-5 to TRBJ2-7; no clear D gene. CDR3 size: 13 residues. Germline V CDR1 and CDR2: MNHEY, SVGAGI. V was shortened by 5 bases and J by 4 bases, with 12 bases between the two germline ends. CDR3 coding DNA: TGTGCCAGCAGTGAAGCTGCGCGTTACGAGCAGTACTTC. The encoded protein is CASSEAARYEQYF.

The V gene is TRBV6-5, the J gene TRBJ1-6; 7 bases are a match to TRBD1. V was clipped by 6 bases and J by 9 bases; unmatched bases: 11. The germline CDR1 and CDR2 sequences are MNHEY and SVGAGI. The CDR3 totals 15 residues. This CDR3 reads CASSLAGTELSPLHF. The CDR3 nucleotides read TGTGCCAGCAGCTTGGCCGGGACAGAGCTTTCACCCCTCCACTTT.

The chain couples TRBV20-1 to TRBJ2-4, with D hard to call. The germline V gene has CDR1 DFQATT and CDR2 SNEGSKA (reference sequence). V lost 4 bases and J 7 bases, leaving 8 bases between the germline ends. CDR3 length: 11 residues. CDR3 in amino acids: CSAITDNIQYF. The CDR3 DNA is TGCAGTGCTATTACAGATAACATTCAGTACTTC.

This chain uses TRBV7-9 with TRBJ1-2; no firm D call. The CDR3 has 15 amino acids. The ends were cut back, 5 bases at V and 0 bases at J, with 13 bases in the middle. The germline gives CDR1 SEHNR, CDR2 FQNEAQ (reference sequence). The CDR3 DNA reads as TGTGCCAGCAGCCCGCTAGGAGGAGCTAACTATGGCTACACCTTC. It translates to CASSPLGGANYGYTF.